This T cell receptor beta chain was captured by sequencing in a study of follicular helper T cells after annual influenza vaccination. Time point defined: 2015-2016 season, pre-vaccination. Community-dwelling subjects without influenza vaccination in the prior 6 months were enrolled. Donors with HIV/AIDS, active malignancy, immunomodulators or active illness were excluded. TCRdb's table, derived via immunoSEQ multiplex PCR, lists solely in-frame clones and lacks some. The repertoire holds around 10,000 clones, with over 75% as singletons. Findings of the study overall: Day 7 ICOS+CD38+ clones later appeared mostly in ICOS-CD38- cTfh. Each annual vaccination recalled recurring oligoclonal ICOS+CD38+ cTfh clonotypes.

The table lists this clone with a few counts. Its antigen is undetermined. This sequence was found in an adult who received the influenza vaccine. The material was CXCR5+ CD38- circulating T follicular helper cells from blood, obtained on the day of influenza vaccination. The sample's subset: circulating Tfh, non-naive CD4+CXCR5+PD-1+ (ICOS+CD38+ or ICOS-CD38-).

CDR3 nucleotide sequence: TGCGCCAGCAGCCCCGACAGGGGAACGCGGATCGAGCAGTACTTC. Translating gives CASSPDRGTRIEQYF. The J gene is TRBJ2-7, the V gene TRBV4-3; 8 bases are a match to TRBD1. Germline assignment: CDR1 LGHNA and CDR2 YSLEER. The CDR3 contains 15 residues. Trimming cost V 4 bases and J 6 bases; bases outside gene matches: 11.